A selection of T cell receptor beta chains follows, all from one sample in a study of shared clonotypes between healthy human individuals. Repertoires were generated with immunoSEQ multiplex PCR, while TCRdb's copy carries only in-frame clones and drops some. Here the sample spans around 1.4 million clones, just under 99% being singletons. The sequencing input was naive CD4+ T cells sorted from blood. The receptor set was obtained from a man aged 25 to 40 in good health. CDR3s include the opening cysteine and the closing phenylalanine or tryptophan. Fields, in order: V gene, CDR3 protein.

TRBV18 CASSSGQGISGNTIYF
TRBV19 CASSPGHGRGLAEPLRYNEQFF
TRBV10-2 CASSPSRGQETQYF
TRBV5-5 CASSLGQGVVNQPQHF
TRBV11-2 CASSFGLARNEQFF
TRBV5-1 CASSLAVEGTQYF
TRBV11-3 CASSSGGTNTGELFF
TRBV7-9 CASSPQGETQYF
TRBV9 CASSVSLAGGPYEQYF
TRBV29-1 CSVESGTDTQYF
TRBV6-1 CASRVRTYGYTF
TRBV27 CASSRLSNQPQHF
TRBV4-3 CASSLSLQGGENIQYF
TRBV7-8 CASSEGGPRNEQFF
TRBV29-1 CSVTGGRGTGELFF
TRBV18 CASSPTGGRSYEQYF
TRBV6-5 CASSARAGVTEQYF
TRBV5-1 CASTNDPVATNEKLFF
TRBV19 CASSISASGIYEQYF
TRBV7-8 CASSPRLAGVDEQYF
TRBV7-3 CASTLQGSVGELFF
TRBV9 CASSVENRISGNTIYF
TRBV28 CASSPTGGYTF
TRBV7-3 CATSLGPADYNEQFF
TRBV2 CASTTSLAGGSYEQYF
TRBV7-8 CASSPRPKRGNTGELFF
TRBV10-1 CASSEGHNYGYTF
TRBV5-5 CASSSRVVGGPETQYF
TRBV28 CASSPRQGSNQPQHF
TRBV6-5 CASSTPSGSYNEQFF
TRBV7-2 CASSKSTDTQYF
TRBV19 CATQGYTF
TRBV19 CASSIRQFYEQYF
TRBV27 CASREQGTTYNEQFF
TRBV7-9 CASTKVGFASYNEQFF
TRBV7-9 CASSLGGAAFF
TRBV25-1 CASSVQATDTQYF
TRBV29-1 CSVITGDQPQHF
TRBV6-5 CASSYGIQGGYGYTF
TRBV28 CASSGWPEAFF
TRBV2 CAVRADRLTEAFF